This T cell receptor (beta chain) emerged from a study of blood T cell repertoires in COVID-19. As for the study in general: The analysed material was cDNA or gDNA that came from T cells, B-cell-depleted T cells, or PBMCs.

Clones were sequenced by immunoSEQ multiplex PCR, and TCRdb holds only the in-frame ones, with some missing. The sample holds a few hundred thousand clones; 85% are singletons and the top ten take 2.5% to 3.5%. Material for sequencing was peripheral blood. This receptor was taken from a man aged 45 to 65 who had recovered from COVID-19.

The CDR3 nucleotides are TGTGCCAGCAGTTACGGCCACAGCGGTAATTCACCCCTCCACTTT. The encoded protein is CASSYGHSGNSPLHF. The chain is built from TRBV6-5 and TRBJ1-6; D gene ambiguous. There are 15 residues in the CDR3. With 2 bases removed from V and 6 bases from J, the gap between germline ends came to 11 bases. Germline V gives CDR1 MNHEY, CDR2 SVGAGI.